This T cell receptor beta chain was captured in a study of blood T cell repertoires in COVID-19. Study summary: The United States, Italy and Spain supplied acute and convalescent COVID-19 samples. PBMCs, B-cell-depleted T cells, or T cells provided the cDNA or gDNA that made up the material.

Authors' processing steps: Reference gene primer amplification yielded estimated nucleated cell counts. Assay used: immunoSEQ multiplex PCR; TCRdb lists only in-frame clones, some missing. D and trimming were read from the DNA, whereas the V and J calls and clone size are those reported in that table. This table holds some 300,000 clones, 75% to 90% found once. CDR1 and CDR2 (germline): MNHEY, SMNVEV (reference sequence). V lost 0 bases, J lost 3 bases, and 9 bases lay in between. The CDR3 is 14 residues long. Recruited during active infection, patients (from Seattle) were subsequently followed longitudinally. This clone appeared a single time.

Sequencing was performed on peripheral blood. The V call is TRBV27, the J call TRBJ2-7; perhaps TRBD1 as D (6 bases). The origin of this receptor is a woman in her seventies with COVID-19, enrolled during active disease. The CDR3 DNA sequence: TGTGCCAGCAGTTTATCGTCCAGGGGCTACGAGCAGTACTTC. Residues: CASSLSSRGYEQYF.